This T cell receptor (beta chain) was captured in a study of lymphopenia after photon versus proton radiotherapy. Study-wide findings and caveats: After the lymphocyte nadir, photon-treated repertoires showed oligoclonal expansion, especially of CD8+ Temra cells. Relative stability marked proton patients; photon patients lost diversity and naive cells.

V was pared by 4 bases and J by 7 bases, with 2 bases of the junction left unmatched. The CDR3 is 12 residues long. Germline CDR1 reads SGHRS; CDR2 reads YFSETQ. TCRdb's copy holds only in-frame clones and misses some; the assay was immunoSEQ multiplex PCR. The repertoire holds around 26,000 clones, with roughly 90% as singletons. This clone appeared once. Its antigen is not known. The rearrangement joins TRBV5-1 to TRBJ1-1; 9 nucleotides agree with TRBD1. The starting material was peripheral blood, obtained from a patient treated with photon-based radiotherapy. The sequence was obtained from a woman in her 50s with cholangiocarcinoma. In nucleotides, the CDR3 is TGCGCCAGCAGCCCGGGACAGGGTGAAGCTTTCTTT. Translated: CASSPGQGEAFF.